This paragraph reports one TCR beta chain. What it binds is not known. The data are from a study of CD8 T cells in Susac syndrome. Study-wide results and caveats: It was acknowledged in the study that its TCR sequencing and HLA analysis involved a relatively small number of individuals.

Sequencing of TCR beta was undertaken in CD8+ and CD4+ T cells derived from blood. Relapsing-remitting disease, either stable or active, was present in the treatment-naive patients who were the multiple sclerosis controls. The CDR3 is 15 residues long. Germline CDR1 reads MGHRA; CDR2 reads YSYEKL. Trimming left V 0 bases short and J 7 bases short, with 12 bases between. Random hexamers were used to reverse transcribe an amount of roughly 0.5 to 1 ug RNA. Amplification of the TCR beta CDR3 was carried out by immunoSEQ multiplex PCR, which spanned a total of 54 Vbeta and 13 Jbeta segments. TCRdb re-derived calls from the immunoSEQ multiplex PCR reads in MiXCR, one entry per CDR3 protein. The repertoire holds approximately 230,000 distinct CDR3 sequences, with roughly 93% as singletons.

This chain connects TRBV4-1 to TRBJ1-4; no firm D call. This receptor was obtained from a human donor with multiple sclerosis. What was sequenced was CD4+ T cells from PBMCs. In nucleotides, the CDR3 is TGCGCCAGCAGCCAAGATGGACGGCGAGTTGAAAAACTGTTTTTT. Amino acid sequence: CASSQDGRRVEKLFF.